The TCR beta chain described here comes from a study of CD8 T cells in ankylosing spondylitis. The V gene's germline CDR1 is MGHRA and CDR2 YSYEKL. This CDR3 comprises 16 residues. The germline V and J ends were trimmed by 3 bases and 1 base, with 14 bases remaining between them. TCRdb re-derived calls from the 5' RACE reads in MiXCR, one entry per CDR3 protein. The repertoire holds some 340,000 distinct CDR3 sequences, over 12% seen once, with about 1.1% in the top ten. This clonotype came up a few times. The sample comprised blood, either unsorted or a sorted T cell fraction (not recorded which). The gene calls are TRBV4-1 and TRBJ2-3; possible D gene TRBD2, 6 bases. This receptor was taken from a male donor with ankylosing spondylitis or in good health (not recorded which). The CDR3 nucleotides are TGCGCCAGCAGCCAGGAGTCCCCTAGCGGCACAGATACGCAGTATTTT. Translating gives CASSQESPSGTDTQYF.